The source of this TCR beta chain is a study of the immune and genomic landscape of osteosarcoma. Study-wide context: Median age at diagnosis was 27 years, range about 5-81. Poor-risk disease predominated: approximately 73% unfavorable response, 67% deceased. Study observations and caveats: Clonality was higher in immune-hot C3 than cold C1, yet still low.

As to this clone: Its specificity is not known.

The germline gives CDR1 SGHDN, CDR2 FVKESK. With 1 base removed from V and 6 bases from J, the gap between germline ends came to 10 bases. This CDR3 region has 14 residues. The post-treatment osteosarcoma tumors were primary, local recurrence or metastasis specimens from poor-prognosis patients. Generated by immunoSEQ multiplex PCR, the TCRdb table keeps only in-frame clones and is missing some. The table has approximately 800 clones, over 60% seen once; the top ten hold 30% to 40%. This receptor was obtained from a woman aged 70-85 years with osteosarcoma. V gene TRBV14 combines with J gene TRBJ1-5; unclear D gene. Sample: primary tumor tissue from the humerus. The CDR3 here is CASSQAGSSQPQHF. CDR3 in DNA: TGTGCCAGCAGCCAAGCCGGTAGTAGTCAGCCCCAGCATTTT. Using reference TRBV14 and TRBJ1-5 for the parts outside the CDR3, the full variable domain is EAGVTQFPSHSVIEKGQTVTLRCDPISGHDNLYWYRRVMGKEIKFLLHFVKESKQDESGMPNNRFLAERTGGTYSTLKVQPAELEDSGVYFCASSQAGSSQPQHFGDGTRLSIL.